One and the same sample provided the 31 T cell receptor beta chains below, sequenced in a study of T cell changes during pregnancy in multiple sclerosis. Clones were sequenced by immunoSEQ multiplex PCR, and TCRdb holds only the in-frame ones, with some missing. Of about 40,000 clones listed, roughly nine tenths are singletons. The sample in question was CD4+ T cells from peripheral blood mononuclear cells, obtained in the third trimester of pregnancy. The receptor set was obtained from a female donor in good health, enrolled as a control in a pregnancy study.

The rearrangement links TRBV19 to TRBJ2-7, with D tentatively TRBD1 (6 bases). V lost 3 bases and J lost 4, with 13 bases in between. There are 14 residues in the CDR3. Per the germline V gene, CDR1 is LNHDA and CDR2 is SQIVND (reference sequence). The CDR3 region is CASSISRGAYEQYF. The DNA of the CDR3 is TGTGCCAGTAGTATCAGCAGGGGCGCGTACGAGCAGTACTTC.

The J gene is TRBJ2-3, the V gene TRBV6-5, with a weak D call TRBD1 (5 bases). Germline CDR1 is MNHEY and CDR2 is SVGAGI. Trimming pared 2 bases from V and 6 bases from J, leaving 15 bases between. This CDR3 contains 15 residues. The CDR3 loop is CASSYQGRARDTQYF. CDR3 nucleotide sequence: TGTGCCAGCAGTTACCAGGGAAGGGCCCGCGATACGCAGTATTTT.

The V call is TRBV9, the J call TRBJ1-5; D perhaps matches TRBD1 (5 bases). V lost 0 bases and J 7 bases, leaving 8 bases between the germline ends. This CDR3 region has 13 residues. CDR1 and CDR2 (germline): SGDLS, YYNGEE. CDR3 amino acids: CASSVAQGQPQHF. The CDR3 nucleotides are TGTGCCAGCAGCGTAGCCCAGGGACAGCCCCAGCATTTT.

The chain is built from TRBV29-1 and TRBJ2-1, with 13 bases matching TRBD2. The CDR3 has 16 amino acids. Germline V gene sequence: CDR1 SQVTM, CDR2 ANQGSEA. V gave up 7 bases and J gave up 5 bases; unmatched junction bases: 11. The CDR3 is CSGLGLAGAINNEQFF. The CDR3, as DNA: TGCAGCGGGCTAGGACTAGCGGGAGCCATCAACAATGAGCAGTTCTTC.

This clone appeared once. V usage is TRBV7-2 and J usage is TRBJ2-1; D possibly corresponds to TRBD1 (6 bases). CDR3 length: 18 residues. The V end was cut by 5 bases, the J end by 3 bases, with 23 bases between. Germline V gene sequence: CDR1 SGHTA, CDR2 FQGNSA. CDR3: CASSETLTGPVFYNEQFF. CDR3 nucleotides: TGTGCCAGCAGCGAAACACTTACAGGGCCCGTCTTCTACAATGAGCAGTTCTTC.

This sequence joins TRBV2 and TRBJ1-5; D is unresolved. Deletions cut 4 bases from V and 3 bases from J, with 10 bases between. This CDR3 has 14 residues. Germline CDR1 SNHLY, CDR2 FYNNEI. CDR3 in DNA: TGTGCCAGCAGTGTGCCGGGGAACAATCAGCCCCAGCATTTT. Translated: CASSVPGNNQPQHF.

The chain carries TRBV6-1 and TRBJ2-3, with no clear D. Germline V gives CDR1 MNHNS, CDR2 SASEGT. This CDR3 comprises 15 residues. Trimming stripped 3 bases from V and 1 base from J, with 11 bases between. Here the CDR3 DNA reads TGTGCCAGCAGTGATCCTAGAGTTGGCACAGATACGCAGTATTTT. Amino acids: CASSDPRVGTDTQYF.

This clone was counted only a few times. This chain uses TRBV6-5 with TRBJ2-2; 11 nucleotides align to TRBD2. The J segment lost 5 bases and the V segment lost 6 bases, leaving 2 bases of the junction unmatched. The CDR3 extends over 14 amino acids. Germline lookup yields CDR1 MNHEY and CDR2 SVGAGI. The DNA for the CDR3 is TGTGCCAGCAGAACTAGCGGGGGAACCGGGGAGCTGTTTTTT. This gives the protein CASRTSGGTGELFF.

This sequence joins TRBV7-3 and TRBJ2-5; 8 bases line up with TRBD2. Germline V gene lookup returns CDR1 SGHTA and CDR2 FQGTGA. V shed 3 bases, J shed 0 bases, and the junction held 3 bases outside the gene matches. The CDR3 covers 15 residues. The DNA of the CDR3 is TGTGCCAGCAGCTTTAGCGGGGCGTACCAAGAGACCCAGTACTTC. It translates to CASSFSGAYQETQYF. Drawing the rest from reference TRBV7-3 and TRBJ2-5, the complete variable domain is GAGVSQTPSNKVTEKGKYVELRCDPISGHTALYWYRQSLGQGPEFLIYFQGTGAADDSGLPNDRFFAVRPEGSVSTLKIQRTERGDSAVYLCASSFSGAYQETQYFGPGTRLLVL.

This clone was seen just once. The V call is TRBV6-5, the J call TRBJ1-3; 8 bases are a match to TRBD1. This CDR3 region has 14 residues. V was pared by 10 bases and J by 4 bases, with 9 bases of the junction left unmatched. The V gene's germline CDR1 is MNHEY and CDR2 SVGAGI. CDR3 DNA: TGTGCCAACCTGACAGGGGAGACGGGAAACACCATATATTTT. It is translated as CANLTGETGNTIYF.

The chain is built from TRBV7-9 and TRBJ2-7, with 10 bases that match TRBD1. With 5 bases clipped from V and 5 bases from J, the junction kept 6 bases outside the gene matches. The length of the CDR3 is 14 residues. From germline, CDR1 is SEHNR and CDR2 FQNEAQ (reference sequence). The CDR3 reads CASSTRDRGDEQYF. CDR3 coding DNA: TGTGCCAGCAGCACCCGGGACAGGGGTGACGAGCAGTACTTC.

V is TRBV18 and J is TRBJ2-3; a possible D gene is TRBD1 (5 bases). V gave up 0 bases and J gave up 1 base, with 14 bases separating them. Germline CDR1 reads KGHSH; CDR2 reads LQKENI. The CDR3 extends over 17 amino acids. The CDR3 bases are TGTGCCAGCTCACCACCGTCTGGGGCAAGAGGCACAGATACGCAGTATTTT. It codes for CASSPPSGARGTDTQYF.

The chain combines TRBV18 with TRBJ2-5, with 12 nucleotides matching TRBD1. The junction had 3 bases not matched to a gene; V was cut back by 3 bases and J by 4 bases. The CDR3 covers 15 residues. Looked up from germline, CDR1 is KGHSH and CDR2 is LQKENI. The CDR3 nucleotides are TGTGCCAGCTCACCCGGGACAGGGGGCGCAGAGACCCAGTACTTC. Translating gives CASSPGTGGAETQYF.

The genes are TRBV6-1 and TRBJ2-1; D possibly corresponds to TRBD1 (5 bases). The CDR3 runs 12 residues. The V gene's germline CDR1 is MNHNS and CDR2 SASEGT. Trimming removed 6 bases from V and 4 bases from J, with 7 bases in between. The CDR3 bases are TGTGCCAGCAGCAGGGTATACAATGAGCAGTTCTTC. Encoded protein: CASSRVYNEQFF.

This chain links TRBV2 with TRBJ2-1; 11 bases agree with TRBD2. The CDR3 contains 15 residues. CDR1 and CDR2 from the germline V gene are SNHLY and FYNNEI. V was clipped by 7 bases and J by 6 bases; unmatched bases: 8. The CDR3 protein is CASKSGTSGSNEQFF. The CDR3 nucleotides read TGTGCCAGCAAATCGGGTACTAGCGGGAGCAATGAGCAGTTCTTC. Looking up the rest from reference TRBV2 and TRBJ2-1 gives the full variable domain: EPEVTQTPSHQVTQMGQEVILRCVPISNHLYFYWYRQILGQKVEFLVSFYNNEISEKSEIFDDQFSVERPDGSNFTLKIRSTKLEDSAMYFCASKSGTSGSNEQFFGPGTRLTVL.

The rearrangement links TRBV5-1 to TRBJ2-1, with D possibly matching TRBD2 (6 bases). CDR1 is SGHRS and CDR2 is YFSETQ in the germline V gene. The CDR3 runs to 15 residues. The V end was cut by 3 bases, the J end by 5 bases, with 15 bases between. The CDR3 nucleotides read TGCGCCAGCAGCTCCAGCGGGTCGAGTAACAATGAGCAGTTCTTC. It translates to CASSSSGSSNNEQFF.

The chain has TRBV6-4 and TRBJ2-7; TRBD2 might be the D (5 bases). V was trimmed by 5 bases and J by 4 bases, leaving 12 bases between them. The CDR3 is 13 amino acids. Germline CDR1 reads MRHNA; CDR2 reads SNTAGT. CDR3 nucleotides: TGTGCCAGCAGTAGAGGGCAAGGTTACGAGCAGTACTTC. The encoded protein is CASSRGQGYEQYF.

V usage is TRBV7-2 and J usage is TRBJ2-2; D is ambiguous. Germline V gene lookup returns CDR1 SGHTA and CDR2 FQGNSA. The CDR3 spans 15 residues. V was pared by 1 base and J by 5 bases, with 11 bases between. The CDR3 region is CASSLELSRTGELFF. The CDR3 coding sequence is TGTGCCAGCAGCTTAGAACTCTCGAGGACCGGGGAGCTGTTTTTT. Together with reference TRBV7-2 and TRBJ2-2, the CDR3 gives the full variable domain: GAGVSQSPSNKVTEKGKDVELRCDPISGHTALYWYRQSLGQGLEFLIYFQGNSAPDKSGLPSDRFSAERTGGSVSTLTIQRTQQEDSAVYLCASSLELSRTGELFFGEGSRLTVL.

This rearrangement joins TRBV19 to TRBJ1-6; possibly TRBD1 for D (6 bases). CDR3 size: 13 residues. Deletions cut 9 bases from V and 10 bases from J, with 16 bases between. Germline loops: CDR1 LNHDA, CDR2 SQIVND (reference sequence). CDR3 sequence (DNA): TGTGCCAGCACCGACAGGTGGGACTCACCCCTCCACTTT. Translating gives CASTDRWDSPLHF.

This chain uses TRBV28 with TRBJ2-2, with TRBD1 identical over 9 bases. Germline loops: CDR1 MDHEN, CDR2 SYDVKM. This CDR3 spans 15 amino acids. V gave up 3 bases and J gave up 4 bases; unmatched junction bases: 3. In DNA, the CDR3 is TGTGCCAGCAGTTTCTACAGGGGGCCCACCGGGGAGCTGTTTTTT. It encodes CASSFYRGPTGELFF.

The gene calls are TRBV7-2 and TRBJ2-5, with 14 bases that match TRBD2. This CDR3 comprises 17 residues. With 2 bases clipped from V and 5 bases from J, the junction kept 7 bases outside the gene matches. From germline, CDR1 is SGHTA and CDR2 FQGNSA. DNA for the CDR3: TGTGCCAGCAGCTTATACGGGACTAGCGGGAGTAGGGAGACCCAGTACTTC. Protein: CASSLYGTSGSRETQYF.

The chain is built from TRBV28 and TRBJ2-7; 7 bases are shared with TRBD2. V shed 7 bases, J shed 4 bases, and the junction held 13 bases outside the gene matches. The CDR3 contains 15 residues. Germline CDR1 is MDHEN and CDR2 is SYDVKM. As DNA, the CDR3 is TGTGCCAGCACTCCCGGCGGGAGTAATGGTTACGAGCAGTACTTC. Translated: CASTPGGSNGYEQYF.

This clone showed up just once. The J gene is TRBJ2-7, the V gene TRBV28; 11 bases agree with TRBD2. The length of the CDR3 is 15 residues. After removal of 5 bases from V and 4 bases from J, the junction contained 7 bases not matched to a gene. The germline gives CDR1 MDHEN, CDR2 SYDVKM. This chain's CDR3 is CASSLAGLAEYEQYF. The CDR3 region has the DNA TGTGCCAGCAGTCTGGCGGGACTAGCGGAATACGAGCAGTACTTC.

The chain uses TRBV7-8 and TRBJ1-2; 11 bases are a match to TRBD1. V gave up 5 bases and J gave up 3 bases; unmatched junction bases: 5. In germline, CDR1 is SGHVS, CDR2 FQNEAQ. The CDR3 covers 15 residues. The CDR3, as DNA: TGTGCCAGCAGCCCCGGGACAGGGGGAGACTATGGCTACACCTTC. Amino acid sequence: CASSPGTGGDYGYTF.

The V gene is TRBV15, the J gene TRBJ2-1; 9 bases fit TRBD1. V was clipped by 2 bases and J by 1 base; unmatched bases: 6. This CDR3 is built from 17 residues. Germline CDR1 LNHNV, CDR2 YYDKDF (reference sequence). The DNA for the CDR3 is TGTGCCACCAGCAGAACCCAACAGGGGGCTTCCTACAATGAGCAGTTCTTC. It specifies CATSRTQQGASYNEQFF.

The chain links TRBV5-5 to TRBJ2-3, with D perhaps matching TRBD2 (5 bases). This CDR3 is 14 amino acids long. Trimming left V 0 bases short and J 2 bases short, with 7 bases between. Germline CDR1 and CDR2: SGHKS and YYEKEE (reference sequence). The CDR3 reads CASSLAGYTDTQYF. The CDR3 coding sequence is TGTGCCAGCAGCTTGGCGGGGTACACAGATACGCAGTATTTT.

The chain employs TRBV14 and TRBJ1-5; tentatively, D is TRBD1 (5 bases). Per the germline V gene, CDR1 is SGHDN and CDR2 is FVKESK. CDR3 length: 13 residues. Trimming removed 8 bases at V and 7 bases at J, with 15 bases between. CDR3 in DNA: TGTGCCAGCTCCGGTGGGGCAGGACAGCCCCAGCATTTT. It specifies CASSGGAGQPQHF.

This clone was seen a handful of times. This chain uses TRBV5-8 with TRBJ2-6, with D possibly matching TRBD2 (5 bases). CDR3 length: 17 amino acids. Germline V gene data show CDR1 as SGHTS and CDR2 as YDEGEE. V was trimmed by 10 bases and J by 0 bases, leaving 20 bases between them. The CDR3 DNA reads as TGTGCCGTATTCCGGGGATACCGCGGCTCTGGGGCCAACGTCCTGACTTTC. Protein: CAVFRGYRGSGANVLTF.

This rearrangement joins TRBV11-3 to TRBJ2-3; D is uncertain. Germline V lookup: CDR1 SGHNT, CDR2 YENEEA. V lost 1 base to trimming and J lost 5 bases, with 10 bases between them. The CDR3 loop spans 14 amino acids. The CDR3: CASSLGGIGDTQYF. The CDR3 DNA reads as TGTGCCAGCAGCTTAGGAGGCATTGGAGATACGCAGTATTTT.

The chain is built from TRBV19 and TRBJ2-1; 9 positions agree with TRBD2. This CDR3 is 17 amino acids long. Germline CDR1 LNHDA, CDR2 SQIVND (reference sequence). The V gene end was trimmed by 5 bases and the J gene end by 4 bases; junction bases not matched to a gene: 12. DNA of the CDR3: TGTGCCAGTAGTTTGCCCAGGGCGGGAGGGGGGTACAATGAGCAGTTCTTC. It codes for CASSLPRAGGGYNEQFF.

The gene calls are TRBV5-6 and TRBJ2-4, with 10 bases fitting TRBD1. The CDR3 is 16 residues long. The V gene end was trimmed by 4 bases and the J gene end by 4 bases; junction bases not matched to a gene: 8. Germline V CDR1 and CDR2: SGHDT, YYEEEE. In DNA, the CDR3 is TGTGCCAGCAGCACCCTGGACAGGGGGACAAAAAACATTCAGTACTTC. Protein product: CASSTLDRGTKNIQYF.